This entry describes one T cell receptor (beta chain). What it binds is not known. Germline V gives CDR1 SGHRS, CDR2 YFSETQ. The CDR3 loop spans 16 amino acids. V lost 2 bases to trimming and J lost 2 bases; unmatched junction nucleotides: 3. Without exception, participants with HIV were treated in the United States. The data are from a study of long-term antiretroviral therapy in people with HIV. Study-wide points: The clones with expansion before ART were dominant in the repertoire at all time points. When set beside controls, HIV repertoires had CDR3 length ranges that were narrower.

Assay version v3.0 of immunoSEQ was used, and it was run at survey level. The table came from immunoSEQ multiplex PCR; TCRdb's copy has only in-frame clones and leaves some out. Of fewer than 20,000 clones in the sample, around four fifths were seen once. This clonotype was obtained from a woman between 50 and 59 years old with HIV. V gene TRBV5-1 combines with J gene TRBJ2-2, with TRBD2 matching over 10 bases. Sequenced material: unsorted PBMCs, taken 0.3 years after starting antiretroviral therapy. CDR3 region: CASSFLAGGNTGELFF. The CDR3 DNA sequence: TGCGCCAGCAGCTTCTTAGCGGGGGGAAACACCGGGGAGCTGTTTTTT.